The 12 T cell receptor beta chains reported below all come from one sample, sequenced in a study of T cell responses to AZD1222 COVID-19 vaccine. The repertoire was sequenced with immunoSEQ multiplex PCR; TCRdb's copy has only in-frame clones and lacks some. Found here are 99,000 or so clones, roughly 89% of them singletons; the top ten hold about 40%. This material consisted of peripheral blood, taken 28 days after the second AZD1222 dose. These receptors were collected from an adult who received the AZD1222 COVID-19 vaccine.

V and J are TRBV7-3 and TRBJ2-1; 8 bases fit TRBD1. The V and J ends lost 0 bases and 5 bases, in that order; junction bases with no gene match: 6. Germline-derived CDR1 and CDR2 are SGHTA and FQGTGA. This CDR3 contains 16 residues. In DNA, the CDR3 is TGTGCCAGCAGCTTAACAGGGGGACAGGATAACAATGAGCAGTTCTTC. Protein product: CASSLTGGQDNNEQFF.

The CDR3 DNA sequence: TGTGCCAGCAGTGAAAGACAGGTAACCATGAACACTGAAGCTTTCTTT. Protein product: CASSERQVTMNTEAFF. The chain recombines TRBV2 with TRBJ1-1, with D perhaps matching TRBD1 (6 bases). Trimming cost V 2 bases and J 0 bases, with 13 bases left between them. The CDR3 sequence is 16 residues long. CDR1 and CDR2 from the germline V gene are SNHLY and FYNNEI.

This CDR3 reads CASSITQNSNQPQHF. The DNA for the CDR3 is TGTGCCAGTAGTATCACCCAGAATAGCAATCAGCCCCAGCATTTT. The V gene is TRBV19, the J gene TRBJ1-5; D call uncertain. The CDR3 length is 15 residues. V was pared by 3 bases and J by 0 bases, with 9 bases between. Germline-derived CDR1 and CDR2 are LNHDA and SQIVND (reference sequence).

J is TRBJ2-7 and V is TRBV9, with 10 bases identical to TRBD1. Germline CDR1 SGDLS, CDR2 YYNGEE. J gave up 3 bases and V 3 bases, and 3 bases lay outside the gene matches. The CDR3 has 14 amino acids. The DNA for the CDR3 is TGTGCCAGCAGCGCCGGGACAGGGGACTACGAGCAGTACTTC. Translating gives CASSAGTGDYEQYF.

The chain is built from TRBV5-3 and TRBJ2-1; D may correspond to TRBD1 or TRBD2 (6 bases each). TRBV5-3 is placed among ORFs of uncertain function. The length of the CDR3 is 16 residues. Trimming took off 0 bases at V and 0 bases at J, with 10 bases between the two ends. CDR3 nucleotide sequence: TGTGCCAGAAGCTTGGCCGGGGGCAGCTCCTACAATGAGCAGTTCTTC. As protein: CARSLAGGSSYNEQFF.

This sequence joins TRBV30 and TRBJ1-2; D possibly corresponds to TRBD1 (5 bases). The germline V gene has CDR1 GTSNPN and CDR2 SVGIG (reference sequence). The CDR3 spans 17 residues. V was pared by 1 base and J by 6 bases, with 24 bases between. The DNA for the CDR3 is TGTGCCTGGAGTGGAACGATTACAGGTTTTGTGCAAAATGGCTACACCTTC. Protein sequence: CAWSGTITGFVQNGYTF.

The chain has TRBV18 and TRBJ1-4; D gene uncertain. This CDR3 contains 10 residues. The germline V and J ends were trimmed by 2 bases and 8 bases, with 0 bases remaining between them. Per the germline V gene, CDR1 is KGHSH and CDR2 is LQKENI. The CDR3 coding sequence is TGTGCCAGCTCACCAGAAAAACTGTTTTTT. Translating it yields CASSPEKLFF.

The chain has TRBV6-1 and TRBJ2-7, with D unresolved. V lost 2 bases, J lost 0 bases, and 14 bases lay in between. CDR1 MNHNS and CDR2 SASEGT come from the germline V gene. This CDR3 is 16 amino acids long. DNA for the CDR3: TGTGCCAGCAGTGAACACTTTTTTGACTCCTCCTACGAGCAGTACTTC. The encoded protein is CASSEHFFDSSYEQYF.

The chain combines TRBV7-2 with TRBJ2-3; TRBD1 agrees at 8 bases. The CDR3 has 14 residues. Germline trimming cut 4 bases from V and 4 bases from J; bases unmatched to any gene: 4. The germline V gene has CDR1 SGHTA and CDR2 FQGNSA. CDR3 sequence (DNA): TGTGCCAGCAGCTCCTGGACAGGGTCAGATACGCAGTATTTT. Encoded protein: CASSSWTGSDTQYF.

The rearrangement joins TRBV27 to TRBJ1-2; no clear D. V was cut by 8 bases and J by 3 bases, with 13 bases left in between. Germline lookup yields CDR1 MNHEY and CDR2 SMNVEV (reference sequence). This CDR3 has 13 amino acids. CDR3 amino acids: CASPFFADYGYTF. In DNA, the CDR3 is TGTGCCAGCCCCTTTTTCGCAGACTATGGCTACACCTTC.

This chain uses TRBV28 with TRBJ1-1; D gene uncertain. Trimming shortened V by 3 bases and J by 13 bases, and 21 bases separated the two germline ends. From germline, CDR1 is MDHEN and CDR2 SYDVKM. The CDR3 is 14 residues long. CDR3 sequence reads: CASSFREPFRSVFF. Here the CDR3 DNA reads TGTGCCAGCAGTTTTCGTGAGCCCTTCCGGAGCGTTTTCTTT.

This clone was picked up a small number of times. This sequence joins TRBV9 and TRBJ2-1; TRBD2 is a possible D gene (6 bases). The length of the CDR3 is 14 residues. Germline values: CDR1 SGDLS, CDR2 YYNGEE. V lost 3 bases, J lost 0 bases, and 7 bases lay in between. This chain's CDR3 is CASSGRASYNEQFF. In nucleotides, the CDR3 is TGTGCCAGCAGCGGGAGGGCCTCCTACAATGAGCAGTTCTTC.